This T cell receptor beta chain was captured by sequencing in a study of control samples from healthy donors and cancer patients. The V gene lost 4 bases and the J gene lost 3 bases, with 19 bases spanning the gap. Germline V gives CDR1 MNHNS, CDR2 SASEGT. This CDR3 contains 16 residues. Measured with immunoSEQ multiplex PCR; TCRdb has only the in-frame clones, and not every one. The table shows approximately 150,000 clones, with roughly nine tenths occurring only once. Sequenced: blood. The sequence was obtained from a man younger than 35 in good health. V is TRBV6-1 and J is TRBJ2-7; D may be TRBD2 (7 bases). This chain's CDR3 is CASSARAGAGRYEQYF. Written as DNA, the CDR3 is TGTGCCAGCAGTGCCCGGGCGGGGGCGGGACGCTACGAGCAGTACTTC.